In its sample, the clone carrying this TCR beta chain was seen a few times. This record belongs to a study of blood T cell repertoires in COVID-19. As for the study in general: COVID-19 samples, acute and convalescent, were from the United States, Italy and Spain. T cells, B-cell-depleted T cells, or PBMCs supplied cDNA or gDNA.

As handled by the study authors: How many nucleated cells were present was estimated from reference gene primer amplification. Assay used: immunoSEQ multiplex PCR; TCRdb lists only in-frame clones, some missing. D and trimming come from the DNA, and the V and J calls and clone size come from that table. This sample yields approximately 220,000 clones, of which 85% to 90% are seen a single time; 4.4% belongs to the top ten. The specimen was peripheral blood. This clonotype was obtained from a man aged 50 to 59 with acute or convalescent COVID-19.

The CDR3 spells CASSLSAFTGNTIYF. In DNA form, the CDR3 reads TGTGCCAGCAGCTTAAGCGCGTTTACTGGAAACACCATATATTTT. The V and J genes are TRBV7-6 and TRBJ1-3; no reliable D call. Trimming pared 2 bases from V and 2 bases from J, leaving 10 bases between. In germline, CDR1 is SGHVS, CDR2 FNYEAQ. The CDR3 runs to 15 residues.